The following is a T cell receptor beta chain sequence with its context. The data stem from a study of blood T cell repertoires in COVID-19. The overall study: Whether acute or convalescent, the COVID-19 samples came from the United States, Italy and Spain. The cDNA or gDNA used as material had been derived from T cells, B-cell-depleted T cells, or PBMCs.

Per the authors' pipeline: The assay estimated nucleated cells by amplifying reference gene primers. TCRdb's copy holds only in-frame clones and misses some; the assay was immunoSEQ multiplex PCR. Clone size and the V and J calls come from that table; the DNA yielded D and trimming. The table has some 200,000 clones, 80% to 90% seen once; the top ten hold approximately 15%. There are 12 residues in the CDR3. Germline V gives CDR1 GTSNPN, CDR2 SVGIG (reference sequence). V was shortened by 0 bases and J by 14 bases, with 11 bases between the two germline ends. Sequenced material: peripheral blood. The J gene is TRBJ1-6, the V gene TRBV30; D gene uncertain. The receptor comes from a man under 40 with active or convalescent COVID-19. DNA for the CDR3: TGTGCCTGGAGTGTCCCGGAGGAGGCCCTCCACTTT. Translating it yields CAWSVPEEALHF.